Sequencing of this T cell receptor (beta chain) was carried out in a study of OX40 agonist ivuxolimab in advanced cancers. Profiling relied on immunoSEQ multiplex PCR, and the TCRdb table lists in-frame clones only, not all of them. The table shows about 51,000 clones, with roughly 80% occurring only once. Trimming pared 4 bases from V and 1 base from J, leaving 20 bases between. CDR1 is SGHTA, CDR2 FQGNSA, per germline. The CDR3 is 18 residues long. The sequences come from CD4+ or CD8+ T cells sorted from blood, collected in a trial of the OX40 agonist ivuxolimab. This TCR derives from an adult with an advanced solid tumor such as melanoma, head and neck, liver or kidney cancer. The rearrangement joins TRBV7-2 to TRBJ2-1; D is tentatively TRBD1 or TRBD2 (5 bases each). The CDR3 reads CASSSQKWGRGSYNEQFF. CDR3 DNA sequence: TGTGCCAGCAGCTCCCAAAAGTGGGGGAGAGGTTCCTACAATGAGCAGTTCTTC. The variable domain in full, completed from reference TRBV7-2 and TRBJ2-1, reads GAGVSQSPSNKVTEKGKDVELRCDPISGHTALYWYRQSLGQGLEFLIYFQGNSAPDKSGLPSDRFSAERTGGSVSTLTIQRTQQEDSAVYLCASSSQKWGRGSYNEQFFGPGTRLTVL.